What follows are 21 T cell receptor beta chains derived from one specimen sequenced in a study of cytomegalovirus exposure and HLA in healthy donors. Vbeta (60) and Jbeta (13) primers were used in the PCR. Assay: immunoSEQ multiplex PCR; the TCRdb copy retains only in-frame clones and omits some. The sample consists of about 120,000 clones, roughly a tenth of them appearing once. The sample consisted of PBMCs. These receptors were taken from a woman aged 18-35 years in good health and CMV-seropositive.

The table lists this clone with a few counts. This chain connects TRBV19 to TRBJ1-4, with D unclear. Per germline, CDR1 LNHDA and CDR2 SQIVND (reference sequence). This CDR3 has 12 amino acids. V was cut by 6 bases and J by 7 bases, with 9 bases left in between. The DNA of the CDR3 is TGTGCCAGTAGCCAAGGGAGTGAAAAACTGTTTTTT. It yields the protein CASSQGSEKLFF.

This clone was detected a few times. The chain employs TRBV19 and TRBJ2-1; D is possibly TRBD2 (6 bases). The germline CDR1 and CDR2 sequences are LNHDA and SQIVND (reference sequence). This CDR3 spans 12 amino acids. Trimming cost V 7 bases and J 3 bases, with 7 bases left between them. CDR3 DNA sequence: TGTGCCAGTACGGACTACTACAATGAGCAGTTCTTC. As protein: CASTDYYNEQFF.

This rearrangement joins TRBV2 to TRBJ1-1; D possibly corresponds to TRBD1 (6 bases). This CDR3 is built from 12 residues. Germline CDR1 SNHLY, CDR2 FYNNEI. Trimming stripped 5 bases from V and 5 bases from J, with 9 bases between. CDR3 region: CASSFGQTEAFF. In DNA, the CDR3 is TGTGCCAGCAGTTTTGGACAGACTGAAGCTTTCTTT.

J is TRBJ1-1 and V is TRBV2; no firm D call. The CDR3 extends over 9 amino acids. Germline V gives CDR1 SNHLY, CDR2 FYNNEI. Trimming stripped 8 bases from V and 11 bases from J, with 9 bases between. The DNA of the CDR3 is TGTGCCAGCGGGGAGGAGGCTTTCTTT. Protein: CASGEEAFF. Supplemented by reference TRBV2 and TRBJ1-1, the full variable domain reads EPEVTQTPSHQVTQMGQEVILRCVPISNHLYFYWYRQILGQKVEFLVSFYNNEISEKSEIFDDQFSVERPDGSNFTLKIRSTKLEDSAMYFCASGEEAFFGQGTRLTVV.

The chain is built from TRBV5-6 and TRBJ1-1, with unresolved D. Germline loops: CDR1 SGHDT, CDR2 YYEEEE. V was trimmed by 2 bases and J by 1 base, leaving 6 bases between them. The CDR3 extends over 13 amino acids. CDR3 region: CASSFSGNTEAFF. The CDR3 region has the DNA TGTGCCAGCAGCTTTTCAGGGAACACTGAAGCTTTCTTT.

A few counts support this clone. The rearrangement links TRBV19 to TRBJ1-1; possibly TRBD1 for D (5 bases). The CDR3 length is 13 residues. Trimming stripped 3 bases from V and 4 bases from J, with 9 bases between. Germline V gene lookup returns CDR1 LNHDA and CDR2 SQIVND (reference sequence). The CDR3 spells CASSIGGTTEAFF. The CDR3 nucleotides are TGTGCCAGTAGTATCGGGGGGACCACTGAAGCTTTCTTT.

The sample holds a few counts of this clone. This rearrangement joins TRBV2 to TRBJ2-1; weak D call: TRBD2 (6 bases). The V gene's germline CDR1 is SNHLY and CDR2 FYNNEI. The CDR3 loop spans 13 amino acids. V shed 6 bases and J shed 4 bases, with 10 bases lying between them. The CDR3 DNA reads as TGTGCCAGCAGGGGTAGCGGATACAATGAGCAGTTCTTC. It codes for CASRGSGYNEQFF.

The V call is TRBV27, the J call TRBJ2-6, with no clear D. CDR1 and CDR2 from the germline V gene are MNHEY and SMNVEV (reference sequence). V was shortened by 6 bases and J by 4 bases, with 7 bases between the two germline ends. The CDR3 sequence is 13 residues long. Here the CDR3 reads CASSPTGANVLTF. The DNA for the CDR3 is TGTGCCAGCAGCCCGACAGGGGCCAACGTCCTGACTTTC.

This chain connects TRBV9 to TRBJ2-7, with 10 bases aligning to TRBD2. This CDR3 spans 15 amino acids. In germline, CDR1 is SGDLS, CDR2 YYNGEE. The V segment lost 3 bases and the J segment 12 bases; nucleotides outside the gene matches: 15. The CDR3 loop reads CASSAQREGLGEVYF. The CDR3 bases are TGTGCCAGCAGCGCACAGCGGGAGGGCCTGGGGGAGGTGTACTTC.

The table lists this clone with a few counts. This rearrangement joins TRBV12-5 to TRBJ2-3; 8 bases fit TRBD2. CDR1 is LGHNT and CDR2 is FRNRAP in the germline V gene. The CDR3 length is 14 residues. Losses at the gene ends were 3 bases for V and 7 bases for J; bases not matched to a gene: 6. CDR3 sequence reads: CASGFEAGEYTQYF. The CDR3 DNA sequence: TGTGCTAGTGGTTTCGAAGCGGGAGAGTATACGCAGTATTTT. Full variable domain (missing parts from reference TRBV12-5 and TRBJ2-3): DARVTQTPRHKVTEMGQEVTMRCQPILGHNTVFWYRQTMMQGLELLAYFRNRAPLDDSGMPKDRFSAEMPDATLATLKIQPSEPRDSAVYFCASGFEAGEYTQYFGPGTRLTVL.

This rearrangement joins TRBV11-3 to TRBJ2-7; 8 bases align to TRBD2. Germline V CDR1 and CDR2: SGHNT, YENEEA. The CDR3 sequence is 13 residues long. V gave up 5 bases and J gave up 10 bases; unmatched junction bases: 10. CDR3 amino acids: CASSLGLAPGQYF. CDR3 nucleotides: TGTGCCAGCAGCCTAGGACTAGCACCCGGACAGTACTTC.

Here the CDR3 DNA reads TGCGCCAGCAGCCATGGGACAGGTCTGAACACTGAAGCTTTCTTT. Translating it yields CASSHGTGLNTEAFF. The chain is built from TRBV5-1 and TRBJ1-1, with 8 bases lining up with TRBD1. V was pared by 4 bases and J by 0 bases, with 5 bases of the junction left unmatched. CDR1 is SGHRS and CDR2 is YFSETQ in the germline V gene. The CDR3 totals 15 residues.

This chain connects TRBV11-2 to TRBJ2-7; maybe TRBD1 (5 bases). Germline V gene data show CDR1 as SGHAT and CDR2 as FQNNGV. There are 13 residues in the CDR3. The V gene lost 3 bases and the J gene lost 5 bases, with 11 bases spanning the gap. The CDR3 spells CASSFNSGHEQYF. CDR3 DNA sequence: TGTGCCAGCAGCTTTAACTCAGGGCACGAGCAGTACTTC.

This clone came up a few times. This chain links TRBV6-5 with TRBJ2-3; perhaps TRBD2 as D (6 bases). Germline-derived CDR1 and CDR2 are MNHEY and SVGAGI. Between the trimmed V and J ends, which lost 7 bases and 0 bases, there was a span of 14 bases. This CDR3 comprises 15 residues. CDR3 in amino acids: CASTPGSGSTDTQYF. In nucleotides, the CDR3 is TGTGCCAGCACACCCGGTAGCGGAAGCACAGATACGCAGTATTTT.

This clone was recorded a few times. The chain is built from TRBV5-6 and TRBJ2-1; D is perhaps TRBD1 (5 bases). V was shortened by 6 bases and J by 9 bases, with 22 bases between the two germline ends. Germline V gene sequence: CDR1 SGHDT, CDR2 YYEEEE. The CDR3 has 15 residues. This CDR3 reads CASTRTPKGIGEQFF. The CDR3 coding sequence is TGTGCCAGCACCAGGACGCCCAAGGGGATAGGTGAGCAGTTCTTC.

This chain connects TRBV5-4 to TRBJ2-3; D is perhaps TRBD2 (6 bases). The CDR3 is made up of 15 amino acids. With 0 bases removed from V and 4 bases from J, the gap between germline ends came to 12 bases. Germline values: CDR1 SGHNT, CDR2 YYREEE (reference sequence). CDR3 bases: TGTGCCAGCAGCTTGGTAGGGACTGGTGCAGATACGCAGTATTTT. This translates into CASSLVGTGADTQYF.

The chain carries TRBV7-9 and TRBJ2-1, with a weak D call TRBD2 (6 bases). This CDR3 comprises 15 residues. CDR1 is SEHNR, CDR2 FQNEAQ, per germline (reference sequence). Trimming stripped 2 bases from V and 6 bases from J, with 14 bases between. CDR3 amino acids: CASSLREAPINEQFF. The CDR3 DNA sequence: TGTGCCAGCAGCTTAAGGGAGGCCCCAATCAATGAGCAGTTCTTC.

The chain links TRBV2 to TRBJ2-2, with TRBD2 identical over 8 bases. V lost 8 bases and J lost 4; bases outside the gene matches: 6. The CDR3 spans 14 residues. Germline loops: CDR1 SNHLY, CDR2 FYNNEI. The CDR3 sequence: CASARTSPTGELFF. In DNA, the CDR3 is TGTGCCAGCGCCCGGACTAGCCCCACCGGGGAGCTGTTTTTT. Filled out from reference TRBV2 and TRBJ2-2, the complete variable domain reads EPEVTQTPSHQVTQMGQEVILRCVPISNHLYFYWYRQILGQKVEFLVSFYNNEISEKSEIFDDQFSVERPDGSNFTLKIRSTKLEDSAMYFCASARTSPTGELFFGEGSRLTVL.

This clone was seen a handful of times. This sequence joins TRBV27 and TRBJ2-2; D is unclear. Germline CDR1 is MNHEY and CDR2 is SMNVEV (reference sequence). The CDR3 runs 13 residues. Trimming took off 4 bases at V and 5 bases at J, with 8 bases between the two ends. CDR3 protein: CASSSIRTGELFF. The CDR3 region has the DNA TGTGCCAGCAGTTCAATCCGGACCGGGGAGCTGTTTTTT.

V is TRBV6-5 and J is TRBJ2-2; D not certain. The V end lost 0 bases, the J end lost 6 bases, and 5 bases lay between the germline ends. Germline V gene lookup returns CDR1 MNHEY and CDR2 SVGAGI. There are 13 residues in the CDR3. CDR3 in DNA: TGTGCCAGCAGTTACTCGTCTGCCGGGGAGCTGTTTTTT. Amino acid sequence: CASSYSSAGELFF.

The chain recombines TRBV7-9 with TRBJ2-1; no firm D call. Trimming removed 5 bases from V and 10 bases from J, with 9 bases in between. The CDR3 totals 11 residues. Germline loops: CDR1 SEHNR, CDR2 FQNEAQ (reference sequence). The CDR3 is CASSHGEEQFF. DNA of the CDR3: TGTGCCAGCAGCCACGGAGAAGAGCAGTTCTTC.